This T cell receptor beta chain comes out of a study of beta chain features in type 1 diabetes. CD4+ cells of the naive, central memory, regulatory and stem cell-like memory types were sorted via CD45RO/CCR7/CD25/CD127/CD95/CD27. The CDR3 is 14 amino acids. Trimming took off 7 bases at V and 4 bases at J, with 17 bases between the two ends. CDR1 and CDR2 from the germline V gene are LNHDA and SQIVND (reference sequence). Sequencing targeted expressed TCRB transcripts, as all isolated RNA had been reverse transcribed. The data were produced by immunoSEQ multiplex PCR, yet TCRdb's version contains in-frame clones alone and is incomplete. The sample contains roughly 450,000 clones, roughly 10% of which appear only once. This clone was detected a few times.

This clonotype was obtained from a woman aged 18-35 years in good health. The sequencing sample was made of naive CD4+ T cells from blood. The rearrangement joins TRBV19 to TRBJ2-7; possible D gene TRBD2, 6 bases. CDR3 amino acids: CASKETGSLYEQYF. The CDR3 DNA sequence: TGTGCCAGTAAAGAAACCGGGAGTCTGTACGAGCAGTACTTC.